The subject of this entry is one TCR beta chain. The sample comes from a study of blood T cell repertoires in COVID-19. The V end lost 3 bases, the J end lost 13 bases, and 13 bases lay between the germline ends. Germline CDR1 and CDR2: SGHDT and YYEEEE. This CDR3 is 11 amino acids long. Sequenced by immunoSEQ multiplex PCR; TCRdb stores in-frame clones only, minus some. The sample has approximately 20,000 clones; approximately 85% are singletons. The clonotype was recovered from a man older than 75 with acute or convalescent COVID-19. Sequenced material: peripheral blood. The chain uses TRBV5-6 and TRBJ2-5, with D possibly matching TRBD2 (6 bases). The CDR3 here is CASSSRLGRYF. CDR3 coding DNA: TGTGCCAGCAGCTCCAGACTAGGGCGGTACTTC. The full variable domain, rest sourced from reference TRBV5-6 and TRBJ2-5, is DAGVTQSPTHLIKTRGQQVTLRCSPKSGHDTVSWYQQALGQGPQFIFQYYEEEERQRGNFPDRFSGHQFPNYSSELNVNALLLGDSALYLCASSSRLGRYFGPGTRLLVL.